Listed here are 20 T cell receptor beta chains from one sample, sequenced in a study of long-term antiretroviral therapy in people with HIV (dated by TCRdb to between 2020 and 2023). The immunoSEQ hsTCRB v3.0 assay was used at survey level resolution to sequence the TRB variable region. TCRdb re-hosts the immuneACCESS table, in-frame sequences only. Its copies lack some clones; in the studies checked, an unresolved V gene accounts for under half of them, and the cause for the rest is not known. Counted in this sample were around 29,000 clones; nearly 95% of them appeared once. The ten largest make up under 8.5% of the sample. Specimen: unsorted PBMCs, collected 6.3 years after starting antiretroviral therapy. All receptors come from a man under 40 with HIV.

The chain carries TRBV2 and TRBJ1-3; D gene unclear. The CDR3 length is 14 residues. Germline CDR1 is SNHLY and CDR2 is FYNNEI. The V end was cut by 5 bases, the J end by 0 bases, with 8 bases between. The CDR3 nucleotides are TGTGCCAGCAGTAGGCCCAGCTCTGGAAACACCATATATTTT. The encoded protein is CASSRPSSGNTIYF.

The chain employs TRBV5-1 and TRBJ2-5; D gene ambiguous. In germline, CDR1 is SGHRS, CDR2 YFSETQ. V gave up 0 bases and J gave up 1 base, with 4 bases separating them. The CDR3 has 13 amino acids. CDR3 DNA sequence: TGCGCCAGCAGCTTGGGGGCCCAAGAGACCCAGTACTTC. This sequence encodes CASSLGAQETQYF.

V usage is TRBV7-9 and J usage is TRBJ2-5; D is undetermined. Trimming removed 2 bases at V and 0 bases at J, with 10 bases between. CDR1 and CDR2 from the germline V gene are SEHNR and FQNEAQ (reference sequence). The CDR3 has 15 amino acids. The CDR3 sequence is CASSLTTQYQETQYF. The CDR3, as DNA: TGTGCCAGCAGCTTAACAACACAGTACCAAGAGACCCAGTACTTC.

This chain uses TRBV4-2 with TRBJ2-7; perhaps D is TRBD1 or TRBD2 (5 bases each). Between the trimmed V and J ends, which lost 3 bases and 4 bases, there was a span of 22 bases. CDR1 is LGHNA, CDR2 YNFKEQ, per germline. CDR3 length: 17 residues. The DNA for the CDR3 is TGTGCCAGCAGCCAGGGACCAGGGCTAACTACTGCTTACGAGCAGTACTTC. Its protein is CASSQGPGLTTAYEQYF.

The V gene is TRBV9, the J gene TRBJ2-5; no definite D call. Germline V gene sequence: CDR1 SGDLS, CDR2 YYNGEE. The CDR3 runs 15 residues. V lost 3 bases and J 7 bases, leaving 19 bases between the germline ends. In DNA, the CDR3 is TGTGCCAGCAGCGGAGTGGACGGTTCCAAAGGGACCCAGTACTTC. Protein product: CASSGVDGSKGTQYF.

The rearrangement links TRBV4-1 to TRBJ2-3; TRBD1 agrees at 7 bases. With 0 bases clipped from V and 2 bases from J, the junction kept 11 bases outside the gene matches. In germline, CDR1 is MGHRA, CDR2 YSYEKL. This CDR3 spans 18 amino acids. The CDR3 coding sequence is TGCGCCAGCAGCCAAGATGAGGGACAGTTAACCCCCACAGATACGCAGTATTTT. It encodes CASSQDEGQLTPTDTQYF.

V and J are TRBV2 and TRBJ2-7; TRBD1 aligns across 7 bases. CDR3 length equals 15 residues. V was clipped by 6 bases and J by 1 base; unmatched bases: 9. Looked up from germline, CDR1 is SNHLY and CDR2 is FYNNEI. DNA of the CDR3: TGTGCCAGCAGGAAGGGGGCGGATATTTCCTACGAGCAGTACTTC. It codes for CASRKGADISYEQYF.

This chain connects TRBV18 to TRBJ1-5; 8 nucleotides match TRBD1. The germline CDR1 and CDR2 sequences are KGHSH and LQKENI. Trimming at V came to 3 bases and at J to 4 bases, leaving 8 bases not matched to a gene. CDR3 size: 16 residues. CDR3 coding DNA: TGTGCCAGCTCACCCTCCGGGACAGGAGGGAATCAGCCCCAGCATTTT. It translates to CASSPSGTGGNQPQHF.

V and J are TRBV27 and TRBJ1-1; D is perhaps TRBD1 (5 bases). Germline CDR1 reads MNHEY; CDR2 reads SMNVEV (reference sequence). CDR3 size: 17 residues. The germline V and J ends were trimmed by 0 bases and 4 bases, with 18 bases remaining between them. The CDR3 spells CASSLSPRGRWGTEAFF. The CDR3 DNA reads as TGTGCCAGCAGTTTATCGCCCCGGGGCAGGTGGGGCACTGAAGCTTTCTTT.

CDR3 residues: CASSSRPVGGYTF. The CDR3 bases are TGCGCCAGCAGCTCCCGACCGGTGGGGGGCTACACCTTC. V is TRBV5-1 and J is TRBJ1-2; D is unclear. The V gene lost 3 bases and the J gene lost 8 bases, with 14 bases spanning the gap. The CDR3 totals 13 residues. Per germline, CDR1 SGHRS and CDR2 YFSETQ.

The J gene is TRBJ1-2, the V gene TRBV6-5; no definite D call. The CDR3 spans 13 residues. The V and J ends lost 0 bases and 4 bases respectively, with 6 bases between them. Germline V gives CDR1 MNHEY, CDR2 SVGAGI. The CDR3 reads CASSYSSSYGYTF. DNA for the CDR3: TGTGCCAGCAGTTACTCTTCCTCCTATGGCTACACCTTC.

J is TRBJ2-7 and V is TRBV5-5; D is undetermined. V lost 0 bases to trimming and J lost 5 bases, with 9 bases between them. The CDR3 contains 13 residues. Germline values: CDR1 SGHKS, CDR2 YYEKEE (reference sequence). CDR3 DNA: TGTGCCAGCAGCTTGGCGGGTGGTAACGAGCAGTACTTC. This codes for CASSLAGGNEQYF.

The chain recombines TRBV5-1 with TRBJ2-2; maybe TRBD2 (6 bases). Trimming stripped 5 bases from V and 0 bases from J, with 11 bases between. The germline V gene encodes CDR1 SGHRS and CDR2 YFSETQ. The CDR3 sequence is 15 residues long. The CDR3, as DNA: TGCGCCAGCAGTTTAGGGAGGCCGAACACCGGGGAGCTGTTTTTT. This translates into CASSLGRPNTGELFF.

V and J are TRBV5-5 and TRBJ1-5, with TRBD1 identical over 7 bases. CDR1 and CDR2 from the germline V gene are SGHKS and YYEKEE (reference sequence). This CDR3 contains 18 residues. Unmatched junction bases numbered 10, after V lost 0 bases and J lost 1 base. CDR3 bases: TGTGCCAGCAGCTTGGAGACAGGGATGGTTAGGAGCAATCAGCCCCAGCATTTT. This encodes CASSLETGMVRSNQPQHF.

This chain uses TRBV5-4 with TRBJ1-2; D is possibly TRBD1 (6 bases). Trimming took 1 base from V and 3 from J, leaving 10 bases between them. The CDR3 spans 14 residues. CDR1 is SGHNT and CDR2 is YYREEE in the germline V gene (reference sequence). The CDR3 DNA reads TGTGCCAGCAGCTTGATACAGGGTTACTATGGCTACACCTTC. Amino acids: CASSLIQGYYGYTF.

The chain uses TRBV10-1 and TRBJ2-1; no definite D call. Germline V gene lookup returns CDR1 WNHNN and CDR2 SYGVQD (reference sequence). The CDR3 runs 13 residues. V lost 6 bases and J lost 4, with 10 bases in between. The CDR3 loop is CASSEDGYNEQFF. The CDR3 region has the DNA TGCGCCAGCAGCGAGGACGGATACAATGAGCAGTTCTTC.

The chain combines TRBV19 with TRBJ2-7; D is unclear. CDR3 length: 13 residues. The V gene lost 5 bases and the J gene lost 3 bases, with 11 bases spanning the gap. Looked up from germline, CDR1 is LNHDA and CDR2 is SQIVND (reference sequence). CDR3 nucleotide sequence: TGTGCCAGTAGTCCCCTGGACGGCTACGAGCAGTACTTC. Translating gives CASSPLDGYEQYF.

This chain connects TRBV6-4 to TRBJ2-3; 8 positions agree with TRBD2. The CDR3 is 15 residues long. Germline-derived CDR1 and CDR2 are MRHNA and SNTAGT. Trimming took 5 bases from V and 3 from J; bases not matched to a gene: 7. The CDR3 DNA reads as TGTGCCAGCAGTTCCAGGACTAGCCCGACAGATACGCAGTATTTT. Amino acids: CASSSRTSPTDTQYF.

The rearrangement joins TRBV10-1 to TRBJ2-7; a possible D gene is TRBD2 (7 bases). The CDR3 has 12 amino acids. Germline CDR1 WNHNN, CDR2 SYGVQD (reference sequence). The ends were cut back, 5 bases at V and 7 bases at J, with 12 bases in the middle. CDR3 in amino acids: CASSSKGGEQYF. CDR3 nucleotide sequence: TGCGCCAGCAGTTCCAAGGGGGGGGAGCAGTACTTC.

The rearrangement uses TRBV21-1 and TRBJ2-2. TRBV21-1 is shown as a pseudogene. The CDR3 has 16 residues. CDR3 amino acids: CASSKDPKGFTGELFF. The CDR3, as DNA: TGTGCCAGCAGCAAAGATCCGAAGGGATTCACCGGGGAGCTGTTTTTT.